The 4 T cell receptor beta chains reported below all come from one sample, sequenced in a study of T cells in Graves' hyperthyroidism and ophthalmopathy. Using RNA transcripts as the source, TCR beta CDR3 regions were amplified. The primer set for the first-round RT-PCR of the TCR CDR3 was HTBI. Each CDR3 protein gets one entry after TCRdb re-called the multiplex PCR reads with MiXCR. The repertoire holds roughly 360,000 distinct CDR3 sequences, with approximately 15% as singletons. Sequenced: blood. The receptor source for this set is a man between 25 and 39 years old with Graves' hyperthyroidism that later progressed to Graves' ophthalmopathy.

Ten or more counts support this clonotype. In nucleotides, the CDR3 is TGTGCCAGCAGTCCCCTGAAGGTCCCGACAGATACGCAGTATTTT. Translating it yields CASSPLKVPTDTQYF. This chain uses TRBV12-3 or TRBV12-4 with TRBJ2-3, with D unclear. CDR3 size: 15 residues. V shed 5 bases and J shed 3 bases, with 15 bases lying between them.

This clonotype was seen a handful of times. The rearrangement uses TRBV2 and TRBJ1-5; TRBD1 agrees at 11 bases. From germline, CDR1 is SNHLY and CDR2 FYNNEI. The trim removed 2 bases at V and 6 bases at J, leaving 3 bases unmatched. The CDR3 consists of 15 residues. The chain's CDR3 is CASSERTGGVQPQHF. The DNA for the CDR3 is TGTGCCAGCAGTGAAAGGACAGGGGGCGTTCAGCCCCAGCATTTT.

In its sample, this clonotype was seen many times. The gene calls are TRBV27 and TRBJ2-4; TRBD2 agrees at 10 bases. In germline, CDR1 is MNHEY, CDR2 SMNVEV (reference sequence). Trimming cost V 3 bases and J 3 bases; bases outside gene matches: 5. There are 16 residues in the CDR3. The DNA of the CDR3 is TGTGCCAGCAGTTTCGCTAGCGGGGGATTCAAAAACATTCAGTACTTC. Protein sequence: CASSFASGGFKNIQYF.

This clonotype was seen once. With a much larger clone just one base away, this may be a read error. The genes are TRBV6-2 or TRBV6-3 and TRBJ2-7; D not certain. This CDR3 is 12 amino acids long. Germline V gene sequence: CDR1 MNHEY, CDR2 SVGEGT. The CDR3 bases are TGTACCAGCTCCCTGCCTGGACGGGAGCAGTACTTC. It translates to CTSSLPGREQYF.